Listed below are T cell receptor beta chains from one sample, sequenced in a study of blood T cells in healthy people across ages. TCRdb reanalysed the 5' RACE reads using MiXCR and keeps one entry per CDR3 protein. The sample includes roughly 1.9 million distinct CDR3 sequences, around 42% of them seen just once. The sample consisted of blood. The source of these receptors is a human donor in good health. The CDR3 runs from the conserved cysteine through the conserved F or W. Each record gives: clone size, J gene, V gene, D gene, CDR3 protein, CDR3 DNA. A D gene is named only where the DNA matches it firmly. For some rows the clone size is stated as once, few or many, or as a class when expanded; others skip it.

clone size: few; J gene: TRBJ2-3; V gene: TRBV20-1; D gene: -; CDR3 protein: CSANYRDTDTQYF; CDR3 DNA: TGCAGTGCCAACTACAGGGACACAGATACGCAGTATTTT
clone size: -; J gene: TRBJ2-7; V gene: TRBV29-1; D gene: -; CDR3 protein: CSVEGGADYEQYF; CDR3 DNA: TGCAGCGTTGAAGGGGGGGCGGACTACGAGCAGTACTTC
clone size: -; J gene: TRBJ2-7; V gene: TRBV15; D gene: -; CDR3 protein: CATRLGSIPEQYF; CDR3 DNA: TGTGCCACCAGATTGGGAAGTATACCCGAGCAGTACTTC
clone size: -; J gene: TRBJ2-1; V gene: TRBV28; D gene: -; CDR3 protein: CASSAAGTQGYNEQFF; CDR3 DNA: TGTGCCAGCAGTGCAGCCGGGACTCAAGGCTACAATGAGCAGTTCTTC
clone size: -; J gene: TRBJ2-7; V gene: TRBV7-9; D gene: -; CDR3 protein: CASSLVMQGDYEQYF; CDR3 DNA: TGTGCCAGCAGCTTAGTTATGCAGGGTGACTACGAGCAGTACTTC
clone size: -; J gene: TRBJ1-5; V gene: TRBV10-3; D gene: -; CDR3 protein: CAISESPEQYRPQHF; CDR3 DNA: TGTGCCATCAGTGAGTCACCAGAACAGTACCGGCCCCAGCATTTT
clone size: -; J gene: TRBJ1-4; V gene: TRBV12-3/TRBV12-4; D gene: -; CDR3 protein: CASRFRANEKLFF; CDR3 DNA: TGTGCCAGCCGGTTTAGGGCTAATGAAAAACTGTTTTTT
clone size: -; J gene: TRBJ2-5; V gene: TRBV29-1; D gene: TRBD2; CDR3 protein: CSVLGAGEDYEQYF; CDR3 DNA: TGCAGCGTTCTCGGGGCGGGAGAAGATTACGAACAGTACTTC
clone size: -; J gene: TRBJ1-1; V gene: TRBV6-5; D gene: TRBD1; CDR3 protein: CASKTGEANTVAFF; CDR3 DNA: TGTGCCAGCAAGACAGGGGAGGCGAACACTGTAGCTTTCTTT
clone size: few; J gene: TRBJ2-1; V gene: TRBV6-5; D gene: TRBD1; CDR3 protein: CASSYSLVTGFNEQFF; CDR3 DNA: TGTGCCAGCAGTTACTCGTTGGTGACAGGGTTCAATGAGCAGTTCTTC
clone size: -; J gene: TRBJ2-2; V gene: TRBV29-1; D gene: TRBD2; CDR3 protein: CSVETSGANTGERFF; CDR3 DNA: TGCAGCGTCGAGACTAGCGGGGCCAACACCGGGGAGCGGTTTTTT
clone size: -; J gene: TRBJ2-1; V gene: TRBV12-3/TRBV12-4; D gene: -; CDR3 protein: CASNEGRGPNNEQFF; CDR3 DNA: TGTGCCAGCAATGAAGGGCGGGGTCCTAACAATGAGCAGTTCTTC
clone size: -; J gene: TRBJ1-4; V gene: TRBV10-3; D gene: -; CDR3 protein: CAISESRQDGLFF; CDR3 DNA: TGTGCCATCAGTGAGTCGAGGCAGGATGGACTGTTTTTT
clone size: few; J gene: TRBJ1-2; V gene: TRBV5-6; D gene: TRBD1; CDR3 protein: CASSLPGTDNYGYTF; CDR3 DNA: TGTGCCAGCAGCTTGCCTGGGACAGATAACTATGGCTACACCTTC
clone size: -; J gene: TRBJ1-2; V gene: TRBV5-1; D gene: -; CDR3 protein: CASSFAARANYGYTF; CDR3 DNA: TGCGCCAGCAGCTTCGCTGCACGGGCTAACTATGGCTACACCTTC
clone size: -; J gene: TRBJ2-2; V gene: TRBV7-2; D gene: TRBD1; CDR3 protein: CASSYTGTVGTGELFF; CDR3 DNA: TGTGCCAGCAGTTATACCGGGACAGTGGGCACCGGGGAGCTGTTTTTT
clone size: -; J gene: TRBJ1-1; V gene: TRBV7-2; D gene: -; CDR3 protein: CASSLLRGARTEAFF; CDR3 DNA: TGTGCCAGCAGCTTACTGCGGGGGGCGAGGACTGAAGCTTTCTTT
clone size: once; J gene: TRBJ1-6; V gene: TRBV11-3; D gene: -; CDR3 protein: CASSIRTYSPLHF; CDR3 DNA: TGTGCCAGCAGTATCCGGACATACTCACCCCTCCACTTT
clone size: -; J gene: TRBJ2-3; V gene: TRBV7-6; D gene: TRBD2; CDR3 protein: CASSPRTSGELTDTQYF; CDR3 DNA: TGTGCCAGCAGCCCCCGGACTAGCGGGGAGCTCACAGATACGCAGTATTTT
clone size: many; J gene: TRBJ2-7; V gene: TRBV29-1; D gene: -; CDR3 protein: CSVSTSSYEQYF; CDR3 DNA: TGCAGCGTTTCCACCAGCTCCTACGAGCAGTACTTC
clone size: -; J gene: TRBJ2-2; V gene: TRBV29-1; D gene: -; CDR3 protein: CSVEWDLNTGELFF; CDR3 DNA: TGCAGCGTTGAATGGGACCTGAACACCGGGGAGCTGTTTTTT
clone size: -; J gene: TRBJ1-2; V gene: TRBV6-2/TRBV6-3; D gene: TRBD1; CDR3 protein: CASRNLQGRYGYTF; CDR3 DNA: TGTGCCAGCAGAAACCTACAGGGGAGATATGGCTACACCTTC
clone size: -; J gene: TRBJ2-5; V gene: TRBV7-7; D gene: -; CDR3 protein: CASSLGRGRGETQYF; CDR3 DNA: TGTGCCAGCAGCTTAGGGAGGGGGCGCGGAGAGACCCAGTACTTC
clone size: -; J gene: TRBJ2-7; V gene: TRBV7-2; D gene: TRBD2; CDR3 protein: CASSPGRGRGDSYEQYF; CDR3 DNA: TGTGCCAGCAGCCCGGGTCGGGGGCGGGGGGATTCTTACGAGCAGTACTTC
clone size: -; J gene: TRBJ1-6; V gene: TRBV28; D gene: TRBD1; CDR3 protein: CASSEGTERLSPLHF; CDR3 DNA: TGTGCCAGCAGTGAAGGGACAGAAAGACTTTCACCCCTCCACTTT
clone size: many; J gene: TRBJ1-4; V gene: TRBV12-3/TRBV12-4; D gene: -; CDR3 protein: CASSLAEKLFF; CDR3 DNA: TGTGCCAGCAGCTTAGCTGAAAAACTGTTTTTT
clone size: few; J gene: TRBJ2-3; V gene: TRBV14; D gene: -; CDR3 protein: CASSQDTSTTDTQYF; CDR3 DNA: TGTGCCAGCAGCCAAGATACTAGTACCACAGATACGCAGTATTTT
clone size: -; J gene: TRBJ2-1; V gene: TRBV12-3/TRBV12-4; D gene: -; CDR3 protein: CASSPPGRLMNEQFF; CDR3 DNA: TGTGCCAGCAGTCCCCCGGGGAGGCTTATGAATGAGCAGTTCTTC
clone size: -; J gene: TRBJ2-5; V gene: TRBV5-4; D gene: -; CDR3 protein: CASSLVFEETQYF; CDR3 DNA: TGTGCCAGCAGCTTGGTATTCGAAGAGACCCAGTACTTC
clone size: -; J gene: TRBJ1-2; V gene: TRBV7-2; D gene: TRBD1; CDR3 protein: CASRAPWGGQGSHGYTF; CDR3 DNA: TGTGCCAGCAGAGCCCCTTGGGGGGGACAGGGGTCCCATGGCTACACCTTC
clone size: -; J gene: TRBJ2-1; V gene: TRBV29-1; D gene: -; CDR3 protein: CSVEGQGPYNEQFF; CDR3 DNA: TGCAGCGTTGAAGGGCAGGGCCCCTACAATGAGCAGTTCTTC
clone size: -; J gene: TRBJ1-4; V gene: TRBV20-1; D gene: -; CDR3 protein: CSAPPGGPLNEKLLF; CDR3 DNA: TGCAGTGCCCCACCGGGGGGTCCCCTTAATGAAAAACTGTTATTT
clone size: -; J gene: TRBJ1-2; V gene: TRBV4-2; D gene: -; CDR3 protein: CACSQDETSYGYTF; CDR3 DNA: TGTGCCTGCAGCCAAGATGAGACAAGCTATGGCTACACCTTC
clone size: -; J gene: TRBJ1-1; V gene: TRBV7-9; D gene: -; CDR3 protein: CASSLKVGVGTEAFF; CDR3 DNA: TGTGCCAGCAGCTTAAAAGTGGGAGTAGGAACTGAAGCTTTCTTT
clone size: -; J gene: TRBJ1-2; V gene: TRBV28; D gene: -; CDR3 protein: CASMGLHYGYTF; CDR3 DNA: TGTGCCAGCATGGGCCTCCACTATGGCTACACCTTC
clone size: -; J gene: TRBJ2-5; V gene: TRBV18; D gene: -; CDR3 protein: CASSPSPGLETQYF; CDR3 DNA: TGTGCCAGCTCACCGTCCCCTGGTTTGGAGACCCAGTACTTC
clone size: -; J gene: TRBJ2-1; V gene: TRBV20-1; D gene: TRBD1; CDR3 protein: CSAPDTGGLLGNEQFF; CDR3 DNA: TGCAGTGCTCCCGATACAGGGGGCCTTTTAGGAAATGAGCAGTTCTTC
clone size: few; J gene: TRBJ2-2; V gene: TRBV3-1; D gene: -; CDR3 protein: CASSQQTGELFF; CDR3 DNA: TGTGCCAGCAGCCAACAGACCGGGGAGCTGTTTTTT
clone size: -; J gene: TRBJ2-3; V gene: TRBV6-5; D gene: -; CDR3 protein: CASSYSQYDTQYF; CDR3 DNA: TGTGCCAGCAGTTACTCGCAATACGATACGCAGTATTTT
clone size: -; J gene: TRBJ2-5; V gene: TRBV7-2; D gene: TRBD2; CDR3 protein: CASSLGRLAGGTGETQYF; CDR3 DNA: TGTGCCAGCAGCTTGGGGCGACTAGCGGGGGGCACTGGAGAGACCCAGTACTTC
clone size: -; J gene: TRBJ2-1; V gene: TRBV7-9; D gene: TRBD2; CDR3 protein: CASSPGGYEQFF; CDR3 DNA: TGTGCCAGCAGCCCGGGGGGATATGAGCAGTTCTTC
clone size: -; J gene: TRBJ1-2; V gene: TRBV7-6; D gene: -; CDR3 protein: CASSLGSRGGFGYTF; CDR3 DNA: TGTGCCAGCAGCTTAGGTTCAAGGGGAGGGTTCGGCTACACCTTC
clone size: -; J gene: TRBJ2-3; V gene: TRBV5-6; D gene: TRBD1; CDR3 protein: CASSSMTGPDTQYF; CDR3 DNA: TGTGCCAGCAGCTCAATGACAGGGCCAGATACGCAGTATTTT